Listed below are T cell receptor beta chains from one sample, sequenced in a study of T cells in Graves' hyperthyroidism and ophthalmopathy. TCRdb reprocessed the multiplex PCR reads via MiXCR and lists one record per CDR3 protein. The sample holds some 200,000 distinct CDR3 sequences, less than 20% seen once. Material: blood. These receptors came from a woman in her forties or fifties with Graves' hyperthyroidism. The CDR3 runs from the conserved cysteine through the conserved F or W. Each record gives: D gene, V gene, clone size, J gene, CDR3 protein, CDR3 DNA. The D gene is left open where the match is weak. Not every row has a clone size; where given, it reads once, few, many or a size class.

NA	TRBV3-1	many	TRBJ2-7	CASSQGMTNYEQYF	TGTGCCAGCAGCCAAGGGATGACGAACTACGAGCAGTACTTC
TRBD1	TRBV27	few	TRBJ1-2	CASSQPQGAGGYTF	TGTGCCAGCAGTCAACCGCAGGGGGCGGGTGGCTACACCTTC
NA	TRBV6-1	NA	TRBJ2-3	CASSVSQSPDTQYF	TGTGCCAGCAGTGTTTCCCAAAGCCCCGATACGCAGTATTTT
NA	TRBV20-1	many	TRBJ2-3	CSAKTGRRGTDTQYF	TGCAGTGCCAAGACGGGGCGGAGGGGCACAGATACGCAGTATTTT
TRBD2	TRBV2	many	TRBJ2-4	CASSEREGRGNIQYF	TGTGCCAGCAGTGAACGGGAGGGCCGGGGAAACATTCAGTACTTC
NA	TRBV6-5	few	TRBJ2-3	CASSSYQHSSTDTQYF	TGTGCCAGCAGTTCCTACCAGCACTCTAGCACAGATACGCAGTATTTT
TRBD1	TRBV9	few	TRBJ1-2	CASSPPMGQGALFGQYGYTF	TGTGCCAGCAGCCCCCCCATGGGACAGGGGGCGTTATTTGGCCAGTATGGCTACACCTTC
NA	TRBV11-2	many	TRBJ2-7	CASSLRFTGAYEQYF	TGTGCCAGCAGCCTCCGGTTTACGGGGGCCTACGAGCAGTACTTC
NA	TRBV10-3	few	TRBJ1-1	CAISESGRAFF	TGTGCCATCAGTGAGTCAGGGAGGGCTTTCTTT
NA	TRBV20-1	many	TRBJ1-1	CSAPRNTEAFF	TGCAGTGCCCCCCGCAACACTGAAGCTTTCTTT
TRBD1	TRBV11-2	many	TRBJ2-7	CASSLVPFSGTGDYEQYF	TGTGCCAGCAGCTTAGTACCCTTTTCCGGGACAGGAGATTACGAGCAGTACTTC
NA	TRBV20-1	many	TRBJ2-7	CSARGGPPAYEQYF	TGCAGTGCTAGGGGGGGGCCCCCCGCCTACGAGCAGTACTTC
TRBD1	TRBV27	NA	TRBJ1-5	CASSLYASGTGGWQPQHF	TGTGCCAGCAGTTTATATGCCTCCGGGACAGGGGGCTGGCAGCCCCAGCATTTT
NA	TRBV28	many	TRBJ1-2	CASKPGQKAGYTF	TGTGCCAGCAAACCGGGACAAAAAGCGGGCTACACCTTC
TRBD1	TRBV5-1	few	TRBJ2-4	CASRATGQGVRVDIQYF	TGCGCCAGCAGGGCAACGGGACAGGGGGTGCGGGTGGACATTCAGTACTTC
NA	TRBV5-5	NA	TRBJ2-1	CASSLDELFYNEQFF	TGTGCCAGCAGCTTGGACGAACTATTCTACAATGAGCAGTTCTTC
NA	TRBV28	many	TRBJ2-3	CASSLGSSKTDTQYF	TGTGCCAGCAGTTTAGGGTCTAGCAAGACAGATACGCAGTATTTT
TRBD1	TRBV20-1	many	TRBJ2-5	CSARTGGLETQYF	TGCAGTGCTAGAACAGGGGGCCTAGAGACCCAGTACTTC
NA	TRBV11-2	many	TRBJ2-1	CASSLEMAGAMFNEQFF	TGTGCCAGCAGCTTAGAGATGGCAGGGGCGATGTTTAATGAGCAGTTCTTC
NA	TRBV7-9	few	TRBJ2-2	CASSFQGSSANTGELFF	TGTGCCAGCAGCTTTCAGGGGAGCTCCGCGAACACCGGGGAGCTGTTTTTT
NA	TRBV18	NA	TRBJ1-1	CASSPRSLAEPLEAFF	TGTGCCAGCTCACCACGGTCTCTAGCAGAGCCACTAGAAGCTTTCTTT
NA	TRBV13	many	TRBJ2-7	CASSTRGGQTYEQYF	TGTGCCAGCAGCACTCGAGGGGGGCAGACCTACGAGCAGTACTTC
NA	TRBV19	many	TRBJ1-5	CASSTAGPNQPQHF	TGTGCCAGTAGTACCGCAGGTCCCAATCAGCCCCAGCATTTT
NA	TRBV5-1	many	TRBJ1-2	CASSLSGAQDNGYTF	TGCGCCAGCAGCTTGTCGGGGGCGCAGGACAATGGCTACACCTTC
NA	TRBV7-2	NA	TRBJ1-5	CASSFSRGFSNQPQHF	TGTGCCAGCAGCTTCTCGAGGGGATTTAGCAATCAGCCCCAGCATTTT
NA	TRBV27	many	TRBJ2-5	CASSLLSGGNQETQYF	TGTGCCAGCAGTTTATTAAGCGGCGGGAACCAAGAGACCCAGTACTTC
NA	TRBV18	few	TRBJ2-7	CASSPEAGYYEQYF	TGTGCCAGCTCACCAGAAGCAGGGTACTACGAGCAGTACTTC
TRBD1	TRBV27	NA	TRBJ1-1	CASSLRQGARAFF	TGTGCCAGCAGTCTGCGACAGGGGGCGCGGGCTTTCTTT
TRBD1	TRBV2	few	TRBJ1-1	CASSADRVSEAFF	TGTGCCAGCAGTGCTGACAGGGTATCTGAAGCTTTCTTT
NA	TRBV6-1	few	TRBJ2-7	CASSSRDAGEQYF	TGTGCCAGCAGTTCCCGGGACGCCGGGGAGCAGTACTTC
NA	TRBV5-1	few	TRBJ1-5	CASSLGVPREGQPQHF	TGCGCCAGCAGCTTAGGGGTCCCGAGGGAGGGTCAGCCCCAGCATTTT
NA	TRBV12-3/TRBV12-4	NA	TRBJ2-3	CASSLLIGAPSTDTQYF	TGTGCCAGCAGTTTATTAATCGGAGCCCCTAGCACAGATACGCAGTATTTT
NA	TRBV4-1	NA	TRBJ1-3	CASSQQGSWGNTIYF	TGCGCCAGCAGCCAGCAGGGGTCGTGGGGAAACACCATATATTTT
NA	TRBV20-1	many	TRBJ2-3	CSARDILGTDTQYF	TGCAGTGCAAGGGACATCCTAGGCACAGATACGCAGTATTTT
TRBD2	TRBV5-1	few	TRBJ2-1	CASTSGLAALADYNEQFF	TGCGCCAGCACTTCGGGACTAGCGGCCTTGGCGGACTACAATGAGCAGTTCTTC
TRBD1	TRBV12-3/TRBV12-4	many	TRBJ2-5	CASSLRTGSEIGETQYF	TGTGCCAGCAGTCTCCGGACAGGGAGTGAGATAGGAGAGACCCAGTACTTC
NA	TRBV5-1	many	TRBJ1-4	CASSLRRQGGEKLFF	TGCGCCAGCAGCTTAAGGCGTCAGGGCGGTGAAAAACTGTTTTTT